Listed here is a single TCR beta chain. This sample is drawn from a study of lymphopenia after photon versus proton radiotherapy. Libraries were prepared by immunoSEQ multiplex PCR; TCRdb keeps only in-frame clonotypes and omits some of them. The data show tens of thousands of clones, around 86% seen once. CDR1 and CDR2 from the germline V gene are SGHRS and YFSETQ. CDR3 length: 16 amino acids. The V gene end was trimmed by 3 bases and the J gene end by 2 bases; junction bases not matched to a gene: 9. The sequencing here drew on peripheral blood, taken from a patient treated with proton-based radiotherapy. This chain uses TRBV5-1 with TRBJ2-3; 7 bases match TRBD2. This receptor was obtained from an older man with esophageal cancer. DNA of the CDR3: TGCGCCAGCAGCTCCCGGGGAGGGGAAATCACAGATACGCAGTATTTT. It is translated as CASSSRGGEITDTQYF.